The present T cell receptor (beta chain) was sequenced within a study of blood T cell repertoires in COVID-19. Study details: Material from acute and convalescent COVID-19 was sourced from the United States, Italy and Spain. Sample material is recorded as cDNA or gDNA derived from T cells, B-cell-depleted T cells, or PBMCs.

The assay was immunoSEQ multiplex PCR, and TCRdb's table has in-frame clones only and misses some. The sample consists of under 250,000 clones, 82% of them appearing once. Seattle cases were enrolled at active infection and followed longitudinally. Trimming shortened V by 6 bases and J by 4 bases, and 7 bases separated the two germline ends. This CDR3 has 11 residues. In this sample, this clone turned up a few times. V usage is TRBV12-3 or TRBV12-4 and J usage is TRBJ2-7; unclear D gene. What was sequenced was peripheral blood. The sequence derives from a woman between 70 and 85 years old with COVID-19, enrolled during active disease. The chain's CDR3 is CASSPKYEQYF. Here the CDR3 DNA reads TGTGCCAGCAGCCCAAAATACGAGCAGTACTTC.